The T cell receptor beta chain under discussion was sequenced for a study of T cells in Graves' hyperthyroidism and ophthalmopathy. This clonotype occurred many times. The CDR3 consists of 13 residues. V lost 6 bases and J lost 8, with 16 bases in between. In germline, CDR1 is SNHLY, CDR2 FYNNEI. RNA transcripts yielded amplified TCR beta CDR3 regions. The HTBI set primed first-round TCR CDR3 RT-PCR. TCRdb called the multiplex PCR reads again in MiXCR, with one record for every CDR3 protein. The profile shows some 200,000 distinct CDR3 sequences, about 17% of them singletons. The chain recombines TRBV2 with TRBJ1-2; D may be TRBD1 (5 bases). Specimen: blood. The clonotype was recovered from a woman aged 45 to 65 with Graves' hyperthyroidism. The CDR3 bases are TGTGCCAGCAGCCGCGACAGCCAGGGAGGCTACACCTTC. Translating it yields CASSRDSQGGYTF.